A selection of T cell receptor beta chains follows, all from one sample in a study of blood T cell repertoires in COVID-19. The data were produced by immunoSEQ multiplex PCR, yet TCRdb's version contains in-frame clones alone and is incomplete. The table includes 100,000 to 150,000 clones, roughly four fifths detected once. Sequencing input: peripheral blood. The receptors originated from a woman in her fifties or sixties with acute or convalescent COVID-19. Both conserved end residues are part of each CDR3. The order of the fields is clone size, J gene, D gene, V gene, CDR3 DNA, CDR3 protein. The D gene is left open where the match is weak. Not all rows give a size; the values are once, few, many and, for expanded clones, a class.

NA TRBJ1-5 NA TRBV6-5 TGTGCCAGCCAGACGAGGGTAGGTAGCAATCAGCCCCAGCATTTT CASQTRVGSNQPQHF
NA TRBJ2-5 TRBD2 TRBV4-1 TGCGCCAGCAGCCAAGGGGGACTAGCGGCCGAGACCCAGTACTTC CASSQGGLAAETQYF
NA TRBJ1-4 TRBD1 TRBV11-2 TGTGCCAGCAGCTTTACGACAGGGGTGGGTGAAAAACTGTTTTTT CASSFTTGVGEKLFF
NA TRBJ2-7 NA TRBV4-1 TGCGCCAGCAGCCCCCGGGACACTATTTACGAGCAGTACTTC CASSPRDTIYEQYF
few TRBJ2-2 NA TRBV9 TGTGCCAGCAGCGTAGGCCAGACCGGGGAGCTGTTTTTT CASSVGQTGELFF
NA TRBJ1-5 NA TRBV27 TGTGCCAGCAGTTACTTCATGGGCAATCAGCCCCAGCATTTT CASSYFMGNQPQHF
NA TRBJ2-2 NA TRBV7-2 TGTGCCAGCAGCACAACCCAGGGTTTCGAGCTGTTTTTT CASSTTQGFELFF
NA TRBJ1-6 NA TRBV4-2 TGTGCCAGCAGGCCTAACCCTTGGGGGGGCTTTGACTCACCCCTCCACTTT CASRPNPWGGFDSPLHF
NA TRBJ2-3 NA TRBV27 TGTGCCAGCAGTTTTCGCCAGACAGATACGCAGTATTTT CASSFRQTDTQYF
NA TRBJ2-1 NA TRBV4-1 TGCGCCAGCAGCCGACAGCACGAAAATGAGCAGTTCTTC CASSRQHENEQFF
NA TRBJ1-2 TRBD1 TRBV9 TGTGCCAGCAGCTCCCCGGGACAGGGGGCGGTCTATGGCTACACCTTC CASSSPGQGAVYGYTF
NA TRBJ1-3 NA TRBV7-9 TGTGCCAGCAGCTTAGCCAGGGATTCTGGAAACACCATATATTTT CASSLARDSGNTIYF
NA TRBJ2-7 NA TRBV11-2 TGTGCCAGCAGCTTCGGGACTCCTTCCTACGAGCAGTACTTC CASSFGTPSYEQYF
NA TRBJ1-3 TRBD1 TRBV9 TGTGCCAGCAGCGTAGGAGGGACAGGGGATGGAAACACCATATATTTT CASSVGGTGDGNTIYF
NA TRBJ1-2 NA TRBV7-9 TGTGCCAGCAGTAAGGGGACAAACTATGGCTACACCTTC CASSKGTNYGYTF
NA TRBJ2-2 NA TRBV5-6 TGTGCCAGCATGCGGGGCTCCGGGGAGCTGTTTTTT CASMRGSGELFF
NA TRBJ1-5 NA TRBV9 TGTGCCAGCAGCGCCTCGACAGGTGGAGGAGGTCAGCCCCAGCATTTT CASSASTGGGGQPQHF
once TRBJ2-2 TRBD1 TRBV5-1 TGCGCCAGCAGCTCCGGGACAGGCACCGGGGAGCTGTTTTTT CASSSGTGTGELFF
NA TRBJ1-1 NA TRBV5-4 TGTGCCAGCAGCACTGGACAGAGCTGGGGAACTGAAGCTTTCTTT CASSTGQSWGTEAFF
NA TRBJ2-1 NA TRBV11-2 TGTGCCAGCAGCATGCCGGGACATTTCCTCAATGAGCAGTTCTTC CASSMPGHFLNEQFF
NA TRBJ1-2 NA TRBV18 TGTGCCAGCTCACCCGGGGAACACTATGGCTACACCTTC CASSPGEHYGYTF
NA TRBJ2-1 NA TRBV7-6 TGTGCCAGCAGCTCCCCAGGGGATCGTTACAATGAGCAGTTCTTC CASSSPGDRYNEQFF
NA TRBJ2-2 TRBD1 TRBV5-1 TGCGCCAGCAGCGAGGGACAGGCCACCGGGGAGCTGTTTTTT CASSEGQATGELFF
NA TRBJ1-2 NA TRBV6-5 TGTGCCAGCAGTTACGCCGAGGGTGGCTACACCTTC CASSYAEGGYTF
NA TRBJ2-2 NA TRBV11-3 TGTGCCAGCAGCTTAACGGGCTGGGACAAGGAAAACACCGGGGAGCTGTTTTTT CASSLTGWDKENTGELFF
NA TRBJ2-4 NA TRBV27 TGTGCCAGCAGCGACAGAGATAAAAACATTCAGTACTTC CASSDRDKNIQYF
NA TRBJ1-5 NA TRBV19 TGTGCCAGCAAAATCGACAGTGACAATCAGCCCCAGCATTTT CASKIDSDNQPQHF
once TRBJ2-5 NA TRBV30 TGTGCCTGGGCAGAACTGACTAGTGGGGAGACCCAGTACTTC CAWAELTSGETQYF
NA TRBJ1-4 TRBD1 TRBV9 TGTGCCAGCAGCCTCTCCGGGACAGCGGAAAAACTGTTTTTT CASSLSGTAEKLFF
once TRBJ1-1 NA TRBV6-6 TGTGCCAGCAGTTACGAGTCAGGCCTTTTTAACACTGAAGCTTTCTTT CASSYESGLFNTEAFF
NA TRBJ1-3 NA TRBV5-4 TGTGCCAGCAGCCTGGACACATCCTCTGGAAACACCATATATTTT CASSLDTSSGNTIYF
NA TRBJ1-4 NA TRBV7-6 TGTGCCAGCAGCGCCTATCTCGAAAAACTGTTTTTT CASSAYLEKLFF
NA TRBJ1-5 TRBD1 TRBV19 TGTGCCAGTAGTTCTCAGGGGGGACAGGGCAATCAGCCCCAGCATTTT CASSSQGGQGNQPQHF
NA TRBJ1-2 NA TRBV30 TGTGCCTGGAGAACCGCTTGGGGGGATGGCTACACCTTC CAWRTAWGDGYTF
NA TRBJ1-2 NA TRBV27 TGTGCCAGCAGTTTAAAGGAGGGGAACTATGGCTACACCTTC CASSLKEGNYGYTF
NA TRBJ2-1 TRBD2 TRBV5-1 TGCGCCAGCAGCTTCCTAGCGGGGACCCGGAATGAGCAGTTCTTC CASSFLAGTRNEQFF
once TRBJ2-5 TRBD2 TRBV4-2 TGTGCCAGCAGCCCCGGGGGGCTAGCGGGGGGTAACCAAGAGACCCAGTACTTC CASSPGGLAGGNQETQYF
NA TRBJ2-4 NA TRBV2 TGTGCCAGCAGTGCCTGGCAGGGGTTCGAAAACATTCAGTACTTC CASSAWQGFENIQYF
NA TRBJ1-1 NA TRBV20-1 TGCAGTGCGGAGGGGAACACTGAAGCTTTCTTT CSAEGNTEAFF
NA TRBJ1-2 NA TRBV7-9 TGTGCCAGCAGCCTCAGGGAGGACTATGGCTACACCTTC CASSLREDYGYTF
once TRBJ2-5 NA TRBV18 TGTGCCAGCTCCCGTATCCGGGACTCAAAGACCCAGTACTTC CASSRIRDSKTQYF
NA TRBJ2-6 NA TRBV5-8 TGTGCCAGCAGCTTGACGAGAGTTGGGGCCAACGTCCTGACTTTC CASSLTRVGANVLTF
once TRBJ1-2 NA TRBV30 TGTGCCTGGAGTCCCCCTTATTATGCACCAAACACTAACTATGGCTACACCTTC CAWSPPYYAPNTNYGYTF
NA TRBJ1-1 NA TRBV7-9 TGTGCCAGCAGCTTAGTTCGGGGTTCGTTAGCTTTCTTT CASSLVRGSLAFF
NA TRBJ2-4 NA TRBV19 TGTGCCAGTAGTAATATTGGCTCGGGAATGAACATTCAGTACTTC CASSNIGSGMNIQYF
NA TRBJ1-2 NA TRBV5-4 TGTGCCAGCAGCTTGGTGGGGCCAGCGAACTACACCTTC CASSLVGPANYTF
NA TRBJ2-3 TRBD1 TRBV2 TGTGCCAGCAGGGGACAGGGACCTAGCACAGATACGCAGTATTTT CASRGQGPSTDTQYF
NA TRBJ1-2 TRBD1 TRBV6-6 TGTGCCAGCAGTCCCGGGACAGGGGCCTATGGCTACACCTTC CASSPGTGAYGYTF
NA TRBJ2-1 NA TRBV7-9 TGTGCCAGCAGCCCGACTAGAGATGAGCAGTTCTTC CASSPTRDEQFF